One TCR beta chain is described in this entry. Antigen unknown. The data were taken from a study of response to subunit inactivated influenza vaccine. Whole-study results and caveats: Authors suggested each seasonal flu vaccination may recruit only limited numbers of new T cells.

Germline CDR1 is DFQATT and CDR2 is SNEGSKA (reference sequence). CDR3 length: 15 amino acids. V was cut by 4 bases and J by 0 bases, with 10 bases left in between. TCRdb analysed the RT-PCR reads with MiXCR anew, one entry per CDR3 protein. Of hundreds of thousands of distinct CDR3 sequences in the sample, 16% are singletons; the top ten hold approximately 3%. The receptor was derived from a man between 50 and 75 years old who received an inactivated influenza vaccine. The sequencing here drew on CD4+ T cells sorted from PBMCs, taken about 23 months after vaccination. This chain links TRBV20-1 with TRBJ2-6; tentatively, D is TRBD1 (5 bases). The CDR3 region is CSATQGSSGANVLTF. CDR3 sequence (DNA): TGCAGTGCTACCCAGGGCAGCTCTGGGGCCAACGTCCTGACTTTC.